The 5 T cell receptor beta chains given below trace back to one sample, sequenced in a study of response to subunit inactivated influenza vaccine. TCRdb independently ran MiXCR on the RT-PCR reads; one entry per CDR3 protein. The sample lists around 530,000 distinct CDR3 sequences; 15% to 20% were seen once. Sequences were derived from CD4+ T cells sorted from PBMCs, sampled around 25 months after vaccination. The receptors stem from a man between 50 and 75 years old who received an inactivated influenza vaccine.

Concerning this clonotype: The junction differs from germline at one of its ends, possibly a read error. The CDR3 DNA is TGTGCCTTCAGTGTGCAGGGTAACACCGGGGAGCTGTTTTTT. As protein: CAFSVQGNTGELFF. The gene calls are TRBV10-3 and TRBJ2-2, with D possibly TRBD1 on 5 matching bases. The CDR3 is 14 amino acids. The germline CDR1 and CDR2 sequences are ENHRY and SYGVKD.

This clonotype was picked up a small number of times. V and J are TRBV3-1 and TRBJ2-7; unclear D gene. The CDR3 contains 13 residues. V lost 3 bases, J lost 7 bases, and 13 bases lay in between. The germline V gene encodes CDR1 LGHDT and CDR2 YNNKEL (reference sequence). CDR3 coding DNA: TGTGCCAGCAGCCACCGTGGTGGTCGGGAGCAGTACTTC. Translation gives CASSHRGGREQYF.

V gene TRBV20-1 combines with J gene TRBJ2-7, with TRBD1 matching 8 bases. The germline gives CDR1 DFQATT, CDR2 SNEGSKA (reference sequence). V shed 3 bases, J shed 3 bases, and the junction held 10 bases outside the gene matches. The CDR3 is made up of 15 amino acids. The CDR3 spells CSASSGGASSYEQYF. As DNA, the CDR3 is TGCAGTGCTAGTTCAGGGGGCGCATCCAGCTACGAGCAGTACTTC.

The chain couples TRBV5-6 to TRBJ2-3; 9 bases line up with TRBD2. Germline V gene sequence: CDR1 SGHDT, CDR2 YYEEEE. This CDR3 comprises 14 residues. This CDR3 reads CAPRGGMSTDTQYF. The CDR3 nucleotides read TGTGCGCCGCGGGGGGGTATGAGCACAGATACGCAGTATTTT.

This clonotype was found a few times. The chain uses TRBV20-1 and TRBJ1-2; D is undetermined. V was pared by 6 bases and J by 3 bases, with 8 bases between. The CDR3 contains 11 residues. The germline V gene has CDR1 DFQATT and CDR2 SNEGSKA (reference sequence). DNA of the CDR3: TGCAGTGCCGACTCCTACTATGGCTACACCTTC. It codes for CSADSYYGYTF.